This T cell receptor beta chain is drawn from a study of early T cells in non-severe SARS-CoV-2 infection. General study findings and limits: VDJdb-based annotation leaned toward anti-spike CD8 responses and missed private and CD4 specificities.

The TCR library protocol was used to attach unique molecular identifiers. These identifiers were attached to individual cDNA molecules. MiXCR, applied by TCRdb to the 5' RACE reads, yields one record per CDR3 protein. Of about 83,000 distinct CDR3 sequences in the sample, 9% to 15% are singletons; the top ten hold less than 8.5%. This CDR3 comprises 14 residues. The V gene's germline CDR1 is DFQATT and CDR2 SNEGSKA (reference sequence). V shed 4 bases and J shed 1 base, with 10 bases lying between them. To note about this clonotype: Its antigen is not known.

The TCR sequence derives from an adult who was a healthcare worker with PCR-confirmed SARS-CoV-2 infection or an uninfected control (not recorded which). The source material was whole blood. V and J are TRBV20-1 and TRBJ1-4; no clear D gene. The CDR3 is CSAKERITNEKLFF. DNA for the CDR3: TGCAGTGCTAAGGAGAGGATAACTAATGAAAAACTGTTTTTT.